Listed here are 14 T cell receptor beta chains from one sample, sequenced in a study of T cell repertoires in cytomegalovirus infection (dated by TCRdb to between 2018 and 2020). These reads were obtained on an Illumina HiSeq 1500. Using fastp at Q25 and MiXCR, TCRdb reprocessed the public reads and kept productive beta chains. CDR3 protein duplicates are merged, each entry listing the most common genes and DNA. The sample contains some 240,000 distinct CDR3 sequences, 15% to 20% of them found a single time. Together, the top ten hold around half of the sample. Sequenced sample: CD8+ T cells from PBMCs. The receptor source for this set is a human donor in good health (CMV status not recorded). Some clones in this sample may be carry-over from other donors' samples.

DNA for the CDR3: TGTGCCAGTAGTATTCCGGACAGGCTGGGCACAGATACGCAGTATTTT. Its protein is CASSIPDRLGTDTQYF. This chain uses TRBV19 with TRBJ2-3; 7 nucleotides agree with TRBD1. This CDR3 comprises 16 residues. The trim removed 3 bases at V and 1 base at J, leaving 7 bases unmatched. The germline V gene has CDR1 LNHDA and CDR2 SQIVND (reference sequence). The full variable domain, its missing parts supplied by reference TRBV19 and TRBJ2-3, is DGGITQSPKYLFRKEGQNVTLSCEQNLNHDAMYWYRQDPGQGLRLIYYSQIVNDFQKGDIAEGYSVSREKKESFPLTVTSAQKNPTAFYLCASSIPDRLGTDTQYFGPGTRLTVL.

This clonotype was seen a handful of times. A read error is likely, as this CDR3 ends without the conserved phenylalanine or tryptophan. It is unclear where the CDR3 begins or ends on the DNA, so no DNA is shown, and the CDR3 is as TCRdb lists it. The CDR3 loop is CASRRVGNTGQG. V gene TRBV6-6 combines with J gene TRBJ1-1; TRBD1 was called by the table and not checked on the DNA. The CDR3 totals 12 residues, both ends included. Germline V gene data show CDR1 as MNHNY and CDR2 as SVGAGI (reference sequence).

Many counts were recorded for this clonotype. V gene TRBV7-8 combines with J gene TRBJ2-7; the match to TRBD1 covers 7 bases. Germline trimming cut 1 base from V and 3 bases from J; bases unmatched to any gene: 9. CDR1 is SGHVS and CDR2 is FQNEAQ in the germline V gene. The CDR3 is 16 residues long. The CDR3 DNA reads as TGTGCCAGCAGCTTAGGTTCCCCGACAGGGAGCTACGAGCAGTACTTC. Its protein product is CASSLGSPTGSYEQYF.

This clonotype has just a few counts. The chain carries TRBV7-9 and TRBJ2-7; D is possibly TRBD1 or TRBD2 (5 bases each). The CDR3 runs to 16 residues. Trimming shortened V by 1 base and J by 1 base, and 14 bases separated the two germline ends. The germline V gene encodes CDR1 SEHNR and CDR2 FQNEAQ (reference sequence). CDR3 sequence: CASSLVGQGPSYEQYF. As DNA, the CDR3 is TGTGCCAGCAGCTTAGTGGGGCAGGGACCGTCCTACGAGCAGTACTTC.

This clonotype was found a few times. The chain recombines TRBV28 with TRBJ2-7; a weak D match, TRBD1 (6 bases). Germline V gives CDR1 MDHEN, CDR2 SYDVKM. CDR3 length equals 18 residues. The germline V and J ends were trimmed by 4 bases and 2 bases, with 24 bases remaining between them. The CDR3 sequence: CASSSGRDTFYAPYEQYF. CDR3 DNA sequence: TGTGCCAGCAGTTCAGGCCGGGACACCTTTTACGCCCCCTACGAGCAGTACTTC.

This clonotype was seen repeatedly, ten times or more. The chain combines TRBV7-2 with TRBJ2-1; 7 bases agree with TRBD1. The CDR3 has 17 residues. The V gene end was trimmed by 1 base and the J gene end by 2 bases; junction bases not matched to a gene: 8. The V gene's germline CDR1 is SGHTA and CDR2 FQGNSA. The CDR3 DNA sequence: TGTGCCAGCAGCTTAGTACAAAGGACAGGTGCCTACAATGAGCAGTTCTTC. Translated: CASSLVQRTGAYNEQFF.

This CDR3 is CASSEDPEDRYTF. The CDR3 DNA is TGTGCCAGCAGTGAAGATCCCGAGGACCGCTACACCTTC. This chain connects TRBV6-1 to TRBJ1-2; D uncertain. The length of the CDR3 is 13 residues. The germline V and J ends were trimmed by 1 base and 9 bases, with 12 bases remaining between them. Germline V gives CDR1 MNHNS, CDR2 SASEGT.

This clonotype has a handful of counts. The rearrangement joins TRBV5-4 to TRBJ2-7, with 8 positions matching TRBD1. The CDR3 sequence is 16 residues long. Germline loops: CDR1 SGHNT, CDR2 YYREEE (reference sequence). With V trimmed by 0 bases and J by 3 bases, 8 bases remained unmatched. For the CDR3, the DNA is TGTGCCAGCAGCTTGGATACGGGACAGGAGATCTACGAGCAGTACTTC. It codes for CASSLDTGQEIYEQYF.

J is TRBJ2-5 and V is TRBV27; 8 bases are a match to TRBD2. V lost 7 bases and J lost 0; bases outside the gene matches: 13. Germline V gene sequence: CDR1 MNHEY, CDR2 SMNVEV (reference sequence). The CDR3 length is 17 residues. The CDR3 loop is CASKRERGHEYQETQYF. Written as DNA, the CDR3 is TGTGCCAGCAAACGTGAGCGGGGGCACGAGTACCAAGAGACCCAGTACTTC.

This clonotype was recorded many times. The chain uses TRBV6-5 and TRBJ2-5, with 9 bases lining up with TRBD1. This CDR3 is built from 15 residues. In germline, CDR1 is MNHEY, CDR2 SVGAGI. Germline trimming cut 7 bases from V and 9 bases from J; bases unmatched to any gene: 15. In DNA form, the CDR3 reads TGTGCCAGCAAAATCCGGGACAGGGCCATGGTTGCCCAGTACTTC. Encoded protein: CASKIRDRAMVAQYF.

Many counts were recorded for this clonotype. V and J are TRBV12-3 or TRBV12-4 and TRBJ1-2, with D perhaps matching TRBD1 (6 bases). The CDR3 is made up of 12 amino acids. V dropped 6 bases and J dropped 8 bases, with 13 bases sitting between them. CDR3 region: CASRQGRLGYTF. The CDR3 nucleotides are TGTGCCAGCAGACAGGGCCGTTTAGGCTACACCTTC.

This clonotype came up many times. This chain joins TRBV7-2 and TRBJ2-7, with D tentatively TRBD1 (5 bases). The CDR3 is 15 amino acids. The V end was cut by 4 bases, the J end by 3 bases, with 16 bases between. Germline CDR1 SGHTA, CDR2 FQGNSA. The CDR3 bases are TGTGCCAGCAGCTCAGCCCAGGGTTGGAACTACGAGCAGTACTTC. It is translated as CASSSAQGWNYEQYF.

This clonotype was counted once. A much larger clone is a single base away; this may be a read error. It is likely a read error, because the conserved phenylalanine at the end of the CDR3 is missing. The chain joins TRBV29-1 to TRBJ1-1; a weak D match, TRBD1 (6 bases). V was cut by 0 bases and J by 3 bases, with 14 bases left in between. The CDR3 consists of 15 residues. Germline V gene lookup returns CDR1 SQVTM and CDR2 ANQGSEA. The DNA for the CDR3 is TGCAGCGTTGAAGACCTCGGGGGCGGGGACACTGAAGCTTTCGTT. Amino acids: CSVEDLGGGDTEAFV.

With respect to this clonotype: Compared with germline, one end of the junction differs, possibly owing to a read error. This sequence joins TRBV29-1 and TRBJ2-5, with TRBD1 matching over 10 bases. Germline-derived CDR1 and CDR2 are SQVTM and ANQGSEA. The CDR3 spans 14 residues. CDR3 sequence (DNA): TGCAGCGTCGAAGGGACAGGGGCCGGAGAGACCCAGTACTTC. It codes for CSVEGTGAGETQYF.